The 13 T cell receptor beta chains in this list originate from one sample, sequenced in a study of early T cells in non-severe SARS-CoV-2 infection. In TCRdb, the 5' RACE reads were re-called with MiXCR into one record per CDR3 protein. The profile shows more than 65,000 distinct CDR3 sequences, about 15% of them singletons. Sequences were derived from whole blood, sampled at baseline. All receptors come from an adult who was a healthcare worker with PCR-confirmed SARS-CoV-2 infection or an uninfected control (not recorded which).

This sequence joins TRBV28 and TRBJ2-5; D call uncertain. There are 13 residues in the CDR3. The V end was cut by 6 bases, the J end by 7 bases, with 15 bases between. The germline CDR1 and CDR2 sequences are MDHEN and SYDVKM. The CDR3 DNA follows: TGTGCCAGCAGGAAGGAACCGATCCGGACCCAGTACTTC. Protein product: CASRKEPIRTQYF.

This clonotype was seen repeatedly, ten times or more. The chain uses TRBV28 and TRBJ1-1; D gene unclear. The V and J ends lost 5 bases and 1 base respectively, with 5 bases between them. CDR3 length equals 12 residues. The germline V gene encodes CDR1 MDHEN and CDR2 SYDVKM. The CDR3 DNA sequence: TGTGCCAGCAGTCCTCCGAACACTGAAGCTTTCTTT. It specifies CASSPPNTEAFF.

This clonotype appeared many times. The chain recombines TRBV28 with TRBJ2-6; D remains unclear. Trimming removed 4 bases at V and 0 bases at J, with 13 bases between. This CDR3 comprises 17 residues. Germline V gives CDR1 MDHEN, CDR2 SYDVKM. The CDR3 DNA reads TGTGCCAGCAGTTACCAGGACGGAAGCTCTGGGGCCAACGTCCTGACTTTC. As protein: CASSYQDGSSGANVLTF.

This clonotype was counted once. The CDR3 is CSDKYQDTQYF. The DNA for the CDR3 is TGCAGCGACAAGTATCAAGATACGCAGTATTTT. V and J are TRBV29-1 and TRBJ2-3, with D unresolved. The CDR3 has 11 amino acids. Per germline, CDR1 SQVTM and CDR2 ANQGSEA. V lost 7 bases to trimming and J lost 5 bases, with 10 bases between them.

This clonotype was observed at least ten times. One junction end does not reproduce the germline sequence, and a read error may be involved. This chain connects TRBV2 to TRBJ1-3; D is undetermined. CDR1 is SNHLY, CDR2 FYNNEI, per germline. The CDR3 is 11 residues long. The CDR3 DNA reads as TGTGCCAGCAGTGTTGGGCTTCCCCCAGATTTT. Translating gives CASSVGLPPDF.

The chain is built from TRBV28 and TRBJ1-2, with 11 bases lining up with TRBD1. The germline gives CDR1 MDHEN, CDR2 SYDVKM. The length of the CDR3 is 15 residues. Trimming cost V 2 bases and J 4 bases; bases outside gene matches: 3. The CDR3 region is CASSLGQGAFYGYTF. The CDR3 DNA reads TGTGCCAGCAGTTTAGGACAGGGGGCTTTCTATGGCTACACCTTC.

The chain carries TRBV9 and TRBJ2-3; 11 bases match TRBD1. The V gene's germline CDR1 is SGDLS and CDR2 YYNGEE. The CDR3 totals 17 residues. The V segment lost 1 base and the J segment 5 bases; nucleotides outside the gene matches: 9. CDR3 sequence (DNA): TGTGCCAGCAGCGTACCCCGGACAGGGGGCGAACGAGATACGCAGTATTTT. This encodes CASSVPRTGGERDTQYF. Looking up the rest from reference TRBV9 and TRBJ2-3 gives the full variable domain: DSGVTQTPKHLITATGQRVTLRCSPRSGDLSVYWYQQSLDQGLQFLIQYYNGEERAKGNILERFSAQQFPDLHSELNLSSLELGDSALYFCASSVPRTGGERDTQYFGPGTRLTVL.

This clonotype was detected ten times or more. The chain joins TRBV28 to TRBJ2-7, with 8 nucleotides matching TRBD1. This CDR3 is 17 amino acids long. Germline lookup yields CDR1 MDHEN and CDR2 SYDVKM. V trimming: 5 bases; J trimming: 3 bases; junction bases outside the gene matches: 15. CDR3 region: CASSPRQGNTVHYEQYF. The CDR3 nucleotides are TGTGCCAGCAGTCCCCGACAGGGGAACACCGTACACTACGAGCAGTACTTC.

In this sample, this clonotype turned up many times. The gene calls are TRBV6-6 and TRBJ1-3, with 12 positions matching TRBD1. V lost 4 bases, J lost 6 bases, and 13 bases stayed unmatched. The germline gives CDR1 MNHNY, CDR2 SVGAGI (reference sequence). This CDR3 is built from 18 residues. The CDR3 is CASSSGQGAGSRENTIYF. The CDR3 bases are TGTGCCAGCAGTTCGGGACAGGGGGCAGGATCTCGTGAAAACACCATATATTTT.

This clonotype has a count of ten or more. The rearrangement joins TRBV19 to TRBJ2-1; 8 bases are shared with TRBD1. V dropped 5 bases and J dropped 8; count of bases not matched to a gene: 14. Germline V gene sequence: CDR1 LNHDA, CDR2 SQIVND (reference sequence). The CDR3 totals 16 residues. The chain's CDR3 is CASSYFATGVLDEQFF. The DNA of the CDR3 is TGTGCCAGTAGTTATTTTGCGACAGGGGTTCTGGATGAGCAGTTCTTC.

The V gene is TRBV25-1, the J gene TRBJ2-3, with TRBD1 as a possible D gene (6 bases). The CDR3 is 12 residues long. Per the germline V gene, CDR1 is MGHDK and CDR2 is SYGVNS. V was pared by 9 bases and J by 5 bases, with 12 bases between. This CDR3 is CASTGLGDTQYF. CDR3 sequence (DNA): TGTGCCAGTACAGGGTTAGGAGATACGCAGTATTTT.

This clonotype was seen ten or more times. The chain has TRBV7-2 and TRBJ1-5; D might be TRBD1 (6 bases). The CDR3 extends over 15 amino acids. From germline, CDR1 is SGHTA and CDR2 FQGNSA. Trimming shortened V by 3 bases and J by 0 bases, and 9 bases separated the two germline ends. CDR3: CASSFTGNSNQPQHF. The CDR3 DNA sequence: TGTGCCAGCAGCTTTACAGGGAATAGCAATCAGCCCCAGCATTTT.

This rearrangement joins TRBV19 to TRBJ2-7; D remains ambiguous. The V gene's germline CDR1 is LNHDA and CDR2 SQIVND (reference sequence). This CDR3 spans 14 amino acids. Trimming cost V 3 bases and J 0 bases, with 9 bases left between them. The CDR3 loop is CASSMEWGSYEQYF. For the CDR3, the DNA is TGTGCCAGTAGTATGGAATGGGGCTCCTACGAGCAGTACTTC.